The rows below give T cell receptor beta chains drawn from one sample of a study of blood T cell repertoires in COVID-19. This table comes from immunoSEQ multiplex PCR, and its TCRdb copy is limited to in-frame clones, with some not included. The sample has over 200,000 clones; approximately 86% are singletons. Sequenced sample: PBMCs or T cells enriched from blood (not recorded which). These receptors originate from a woman in her twenties or thirties who had been exposed to COVID-19. Both conserved end residues are part of each CDR3. A D gene is named only where the DNA matches it firmly. A row's size may be missing; if present it is once, few, many or a size class.

TRBJ2-1	TRBV5-1	-	-	TGCGCCAGCAGGCCGCAGGGGTCAAACAATGAGCAGTTCTTC	CASRPQGSNNEQFF
TRBJ2-3	TRBV5-1	-	TRBD2	TGCGCCAGCAGCTCCAGGCCTAGCGGGGGGCGATTCCCCTCGCACACAGATACGCAGTATTTT	CASSSRPSGGRFPSHTDTQYF
TRBJ2-7	TRBV6-5	-	TRBD1	TGTGCCAGCAAAGACGGGACAGGAGCCTACGAGCAGTACTTC	CASKDGTGAYEQYF
TRBJ2-5	TRBV25-1	-	TRBD2	TGTGCCAGCAGCCATCTAGCGGGGGTTGAGACCCAGTACTTC	CASSHLAGVETQYF
TRBJ2-1	TRBV7-9	-	TRBD1	TGTGCCAGCAGCGCCCGGGGGACACAGGGGGATGAGCAGTTCTTC	CASSARGTQGDEQFF
TRBJ1-4	TRBV18	-	-	TGTGCCAGCTCACCAGGGCAGCCTGAAAAACTGTTTTTT	CASSPGQPEKLFF
TRBJ2-1	TRBV12-3/TRBV12-4	-	-	TGTGCCAGCAGCCCGACGGGTAATGAGCAGTTCTTC	CASSPTGNEQFF
TRBJ2-1	TRBV28	-	-	TGTGCCAGCAGTCCTATGGCTTCCGGGATCCAATGGGATGAGCAGTTCTTC	CASSPMASGIQWDEQFF
TRBJ1-1	TRBV5-1	-	-	TGCGCCAGCTCCCAACAGATCCAGGTGAACACTGAAGCTTTCTTT	CASSQQIQVNTEAFF
TRBJ1-2	TRBV29-1	-	TRBD1	TGCAGCGTTGAAGGGCAGGGGGCAGTCTACACCTTC	CSVEGQGAVYTF
TRBJ2-2	TRBV10-3	-	-	TGTGCCATCAGTTTTCTCGGCGGGGAGCTGTTTTTT	CAISFLGGELFF
TRBJ1-5	TRBV27	-	-	TGTGCCAGCAGTTTTAGTGGGAGCCTGGCAACCCAGCATTTT	CASSFSGSLATQHF
TRBJ2-3	TRBV11-2	few	-	TGTGCCAGCAGCTTACTATTCTCCGCAGATACGCAGTATTTT	CASSLLFSADTQYF
TRBJ1-4	TRBV30	-	-	TGTGCCTGGAGTGTACTGGGGACTATTAAGAATGAAAAACTGTTTTTT	CAWSVLGTIKNEKLFF
TRBJ2-4	TRBV27	-	-	TGTGCCAGCAGTTTAATGGCTTTCCAAGGGGGCATTCAGTACTTC	CASSLMAFQGGIQYF
TRBJ1-5	TRBV11-2	-	-	TGTGCCAGCAGCCGGGGGTGGGATCAGCCCCAGCATTTT	CASSRGWDQPQHF
TRBJ1-2	TRBV19	-	TRBD1	TGTGCCAGTAGTCAGTCGACAGGGCCTAACTATGGCTACACCTTC	CASSQSTGPNYGYTF
TRBJ2-2	TRBV24-1	-	TRBD1	TGTGCCATAGAGACAGGGCACGGGGAGCTGTTTTTT	CAIETGHGELFF
TRBJ1-1	TRBV12-5	-	-	TGTGCTAGTGGTTTGGCCGGAGCGAACACTGAAGCTTTCTTT	CASGLAGANTEAFF
TRBJ1-5	TRBV18	-	TRBD1	TGTGCCAGCTCTCCCATGACAGGGGGCAATCAGCCCCAGCATTTT	CASSPMTGGNQPQHF
TRBJ1-5	TRBV19	few	-	TGTGCCAGTAGGGAGGGTTCAGGGCGCCAGCCCCAGCATTTT	CASREGSGRQPQHF
TRBJ1-6	TRBV2	-	TRBD1	TGTGCCAGCAGTGGATCCGGGACAGGGCTGGGGACACCCCTCCACTTT	CASSGSGTGLGTPLHF
TRBJ1-5	TRBV21-1	-	-	TGTGCCAGCAGCAAAAAACCGACCCCGGGACAGGGAGAGGGCAATCAGCCCCAGCATTTT	CASSKKPTPGQGEGNQPQHF
TRBJ1-3	TRBV10-1	-	-	TGCGCCAGCAGTGACGGGGGAAACGGGGGAAACACCATATATTTT	CASSDGGNGGNTIYF
TRBJ2-3	TRBV10-1	-	-	TGCGCCAGCAGTTCCCTAGCTAGGACTAGCACAGATACGCAGTATTTT	CASSSLARTSTDTQYF
TRBJ2-6	TRBV7-9	few	-	TGTGCCAGCAGCTGGTGGGAGGCTGGGGCCAACGTCCTGACTTTC	CASSWWEAGANVLTF
TRBJ1-6	TRBV7-2	-	TRBD1	TGTGCCAGCAGCCCAGGGGGCTATAATTCACCCCTCCACTTT	CASSPGGYNSPLHF
TRBJ1-3	TRBV9	-	-	TGTGCCAGCAGCGTGGCGGGTGGAAACACCATATATTTT	CASSVAGGNTIYF
TRBJ1-1	TRBV5-6	-	TRBD1	TGTGCCAGCAGCTTGACAGGGGCGGGCGCTGAAGCTTTCTTT	CASSLTGAGAEAFF
TRBJ2-3	TRBV7-9	-	TRBD2	TGTGCCAGCAGGGGACTAGCGGGGCACGGGACGCAGTATTTT	CASRGLAGHGTQYF
TRBJ2-7	TRBV19	-	TRBD1	TGTGCCAGTAGTACAGGGACAGAATACGAGCAGTACTTC	CASSTGTEYEQYF